This TCR beta chain appears in the sequencing data of a study of shared clonotypes between healthy human individuals. Study-wide background: The donor pool was made up of a couple of women and a few men aged 18 to 49.

General study findings and limits: A handful of donors showed sharing of approximately 5% of naive CD4 clonotypes.

A note on this clone: Its specificity is unknown.

Per germline, CDR1 SEHNR and CDR2 FQNEAQ (reference sequence). The CDR3 has 11 residues. The V end lost 5 bases, the J end lost 3 bases, and 5 bases lay between the germline ends. The repertoire was sequenced with immunoSEQ multiplex PCR; TCRdb's copy has only in-frame clones and lacks some. The profile shows about 2.3 million clones, just over 90% of them singletons. The CD4+ fraction was divided into a CD45RA+ naive subset and a CD45RA-negative memory subset. This sequence originates from a man younger than 30 in good health. Some clones in this sample may be carry-over from other donors' samples. The sample was naive CD4+ T cells from PBMCs. Indicated subset: CD45RA+ positively selected. The chain carries TRBV7-9 and TRBJ2-7; no reliable D call. CDR3 bases: TGTGCCAGCAGCGTCGGCTACGAGCAGTACTTC. The encoded protein is CASSVGYEQYF. The entire variable domain, with the rest obtained from reference TRBV7-9 and TRBJ2-7, is as follows: DTGVSQNPRHKITKRGQNVTFRCDPISEHNRLYWYRQTLGQGPEFLTYFQNEAQLEKSRLLSDRFSAERPKGSFSTLEIQRTEQGDSAMYLCASSVGYEQYFGPGTRLTVT.